What follows are 12 T cell receptor beta chains derived from one specimen sequenced in a study of PD-L1 blockade in urothelial cancer. Some clones are missing from TCRdb's copy, which holds only in-frame ones; the method was immunoSEQ multiplex PCR. The profile shows roughly 60,000 clones, almost 85% of them singletons. Sequencing used PBMCs, obtained around atezolizumab (anti-PD-L1) treatment. These receptors all stem from a man between 65 and 80 years old with urothelial cancer.

This chain joins TRBV27 and TRBJ2-1, with 7 positions matching TRBD1. The CDR3 spans 15 residues. Per the germline V gene, CDR1 is MNHEY and CDR2 is SMNVEV (reference sequence). V was clipped by 6 bases and J by 4 bases; unmatched bases: 9. The CDR3 loop is CASRQRQGGYNEQFF. The CDR3 bases are TGTGCCAGCAGACAAAGACAGGGTGGGTACAATGAGCAGTTCTTC.

The chain uses TRBV18 and TRBJ1-1; 7 bases are shared with TRBD1. V was clipped by 4 bases and J by 4 bases; unmatched bases: 6. This CDR3 spans 14 amino acids. Germline V gene data show CDR1 as KGHSH and CDR2 as LQKENI. CDR3 in amino acids: CASSQDRDSTEAFF. DNA of the CDR3: TGTGCCAGCTCACAGGACCGGGACAGCACTGAAGCTTTCTTT.

V is TRBV2 and J is TRBJ2-7; 10 bases agree with TRBD2. With 6 bases clipped from V and 1 base from J, the junction kept 6 bases outside the gene matches. From germline, CDR1 is SNHLY and CDR2 FYNNEI. The CDR3 length is 15 residues. The CDR3 coding sequence is TGTGCCAGCAGAGCCGGGACTAGCGTATCCTACGAGCAGTACTTC. Translated: CASRAGTSVSYEQYF.

V and J are TRBV10-3 and TRBJ2-3; 10 bases are shared with TRBD2. The CDR3 is made up of 16 amino acids. Looked up from germline, CDR1 is ENHRY and CDR2 is SYGVKD. V was pared by 4 bases and J by 4 bases, with 8 bases of the junction left unmatched. The CDR3 sequence is CAISGMSSGSADTQYF. The CDR3, as DNA: TGTGCCATCAGTGGGATGTCTAGCGGGAGTGCAGATACGCAGTATTTT.

CDR3 bases: TGCGCCAGCAGCCATCCCGGACTAGCGGGAGGGCCGTCCTGGGATACGCAGTATTTT. Its protein product is CASSHPGLAGGPSWDTQYF. This chain uses TRBV4-1 with TRBJ2-3, with 15 nucleotides matching TRBD2. With V trimmed by 3 bases and J by 6 bases, 13 bases remained unmatched. This CDR3 contains 19 residues. Germline V gives CDR1 MGHRA, CDR2 YSYEKL.

The V and J genes are TRBV29-1 and TRBJ1-1, with 8 bases matching TRBD1. V was pared by 6 bases and J by 4 bases, with 7 bases of the junction left unmatched. Looked up from germline, CDR1 is SQVTM and CDR2 is ANQGSEA. CDR3 length: 13 amino acids. The CDR3 is CSVVETGGTEAFF. The CDR3 coding sequence is TGCAGCGTGGTTGAAACAGGGGGCACTGAAGCTTTCTTT.

This chain uses TRBV5-5 with TRBJ1-1; 11 nucleotides align to TRBD1. J was trimmed by 1 base and V by 0 bases; bases with no gene match: 2. Looked up from germline, CDR1 is SGHKS and CDR2 is YYEKEE (reference sequence). The CDR3 is 16 residues long. DNA of the CDR3: TGTGCCAGCAGCTTGGCCGGGACAGGGGGGAACACTGAAGCTTTCTTT. Residues: CASSLAGTGGNTEAFF.

The chain combines TRBV12-2 with TRBJ2-7; whether TRBD1, the table's D call, matches the DNA was not checked. TRBV12-2 is listed as a pseudogene. The CDR3 is 20 amino acids. The CDR3 loop is CASRLQSRQRWHEYGHEQYF. CDR3 in DNA: TGTGCAAGTCGCTTACAAAGCAGACAGCGCTGGCATGAATACGGCCACGAGCAGTACTTC.

The chain recombines TRBV2 with TRBJ1-4; 7 positions agree with TRBD1. Trimming took 5 bases from V and 3 from J; bases not matched to a gene: 3. Germline-derived CDR1 and CDR2 are SNHLY and FYNNEI. The length of the CDR3 is 14 residues. The DNA for the CDR3 is TGTGCCAGCAGTCCCGGGACAGCTAATGAAAAACTGTTTTTT. Protein sequence: CASSPGTANEKLFF.

CDR3 region: CASRSDRAHGYTF. The DNA of the CDR3 is TGTGCCAGCAGATCGGACAGGGCTCATGGCTACACCTTC. The V gene is TRBV6-1, the J gene TRBJ1-2, with 8 positions matching TRBD1. The CDR3 is 13 residues long. The germline V gene encodes CDR1 MNHNS and CDR2 SASEGT. Trimming at V came to 6 bases and at J to 6 bases, leaving 6 bases not matched to a gene.

The rearrangement uses TRBV10-3 and TRBJ1-1; D possibly corresponds to TRBD1 (6 bases). Per germline, CDR1 ENHRY and CDR2 SYGVKD. This CDR3 comprises 18 residues. V was shortened by 0 bases and J by 1 base, with 18 bases between the two germline ends. The CDR3 loop reads CAISESGGAPKKNTEAFF. The CDR3 DNA reads TGTGCCATCAGTGAGTCAGGGGGGGCGCCGAAAAAGAACACTGAAGCTTTCTTT.

This chain uses TRBV9 with TRBJ2-7; D is uncertain. Germline lookup yields CDR1 SGDLS and CDR2 YYNGEE. The CDR3 is 13 residues long. The ends were cut back, 2 bases at V and 6 bases at J, with 12 bases in the middle. This chain's CDR3 is CASSVTLRSEQYF. CDR3 bases: TGTGCCAGCAGCGTCACCCTCCGGAGCGAGCAGTACTTC.